A single sample is the source of the 28 T cell receptor beta chains below, sequenced in a study of cytomegalovirus exposure and HLA in healthy donors. The PCR employed 60 Vbeta primers together with 13 Jbeta primers. TCRdb's table, derived via immunoSEQ multiplex PCR, lists solely in-frame clones and lacks some. The sample yields approximately 79,000 clones, of which the top ten take up roughly 0.89%. The specimen sequenced was PBMCs. The receptors were gathered from a boy aged 5-17 years in good health and CMV-seronegative.

A remark on this clone: One junction end disagrees with the germline gene, perhaps due to a read error. J is TRBJ2-1 and V is TRBV19, with 12 bases aligning to TRBD2. CDR3 length: 14 residues. The V gene's germline CDR1 is LNHDA and CDR2 SQIVND (reference sequence). In nucleotides, the CDR3 is TGTGCCAGTTGCCTAGCGGGAGGGTACAGTGAGCAGTTCTTC. Its translation: CASCLAGGYSEQFF. Together with reference TRBV19 and TRBJ2-1, the CDR3 gives the full variable domain: DGGITQSPKYLFRKEGQNVTLSCEQNLNHDAMYWYRQDPGQGLRLIYYSQIVNDFQKGDIAEGYSVSREKKESFPLTVTSAQKNPTAFYLCASCLAGGYSEQFFGPGTRLTVL.

V and J are TRBV5-6 and TRBJ2-2, with unresolved D. Trimming shortened V by 0 bases and J by 1 base, and 10 bases separated the two germline ends. CDR3 length equals 16 residues. Germline V gene data show CDR1 as SGHDT and CDR2 as YYEEEE. The CDR3 spells CASSLAGWMNTGELFF. CDR3 nucleotide sequence: TGTGCCAGCAGCTTGGCCGGGTGGATGAACACCGGGGAGCTGTTTTTT.

The chain uses TRBV18 and TRBJ1-2; a weak D match, TRBD1 (6 bases). Germline assignment: CDR1 KGHSH and CDR2 LQKENI. This CDR3 contains 18 residues. V was trimmed by 2 bases and J by 4 bases, leaving 23 bases between them. The CDR3 protein is CASSPIRDTLTGGYGYTF. In nucleotides, the CDR3 is TGTGCCAGCTCACCAATAAGGGACACACTAACGGGGGGCTATGGCTACACCTTC.

The V and J genes are TRBV7-2 and TRBJ2-2; D is undetermined. This CDR3 comprises 13 residues. The V end lost 4 bases, the J end lost 7 bases, and 10 bases lay between the germline ends. Germline CDR1 and CDR2: SGHTA and FQGNSA. The CDR3 coding sequence is TGTGCCAGCAGCTCTCAGAATATCGGGGAGCTGTTTTTT. Its protein product is CASSSQNIGELFF.

The V and J genes are TRBV4-1 and TRBJ1-4, with D unresolved. The CDR3 contains 17 residues. The ends were cut back, 1 base at V and 3 bases at J, with 15 bases in the middle. Per the germline V gene, CDR1 is MGHRA and CDR2 is YSYEKL. The CDR3 DNA sequence: TGCGCCAGCAGCCAAGGAGCAGCGTCAGCATCTAATGAAAAACTGTTTTTT. As protein: CASSQGAASASNEKLFF.

This chain connects TRBV19 to TRBJ1-2, with D unclear. The length of the CDR3 is 12 residues. V was pared by 3 bases and J by 4 bases, with 6 bases between. Per germline, CDR1 LNHDA and CDR2 SQIVND (reference sequence). DNA of the CDR3: TGTGCCAGTAGTATTAACGGCTATGGCTACACCTTC. Its translation: CASSINGYGYTF.

The CDR3 is CASSLRGLANYNEQFF. The CDR3 bases are TGTGCCAGCAGCTTAAGGGGACTAGCGAACTACAATGAGCAGTTCTTC. The chain has TRBV7-3 and TRBJ2-1, with 10 bases matching TRBD2. The CDR3 totals 16 residues. CDR1 is SGHTA, CDR2 FQGTGA, per germline. J was trimmed by 3 bases and V by 1 base; bases with no gene match: 3.

CDR3 region: CASSQDTSGGDNEQFF. CDR3 sequence (DNA): TGCGCCAGCAGCCAAGATACTAGCGGGGGGGACAATGAGCAGTTCTTC. The V and J genes are TRBV4-3 and TRBJ2-1, with 13 bases identical to TRBD2. Germline CDR1 and CDR2: LGHNA and YSLEER. The J segment lost 5 bases and the V segment lost 0 bases, leaving 1 base of the junction unmatched. The CDR3 runs to 16 residues.

The gene calls are TRBV19 and TRBJ2-7; TRBD1 agrees at 7 bases. J was trimmed by 5 bases and V by 5 bases; bases with no gene match: 15. The CDR3 is made up of 16 amino acids. The germline V gene encodes CDR1 LNHDA and CDR2 SQIVND (reference sequence). The CDR3 DNA reads TGTGCCAGTAGTGATTACTACCGGGACAGAGTGGACGAGCAGTACTTC. Translation gives CASSDYYRDRVDEQYF.

This chain uses TRBV19 with TRBJ1-2; D possibly corresponds to TRBD1 (5 bases). Trimming pared 6 bases from V and 8 bases from J, leaving 22 bases between. The CDR3 runs 15 residues. Germline V CDR1 and CDR2: LNHDA, SQIVND (reference sequence). This CDR3 reads CASSIGGDSLNGYTF. CDR3 nucleotides: TGTGCCAGTAGCATTGGAGGGGACTCATTAAACGGCTACACCTTC.

The rearrangement uses TRBV30 and TRBJ2-5, with 9 nucleotides matching TRBD1. Germline V gives CDR1 GTSNPN, CDR2 SVGIG (reference sequence). J was trimmed by 4 bases and V by 8 bases; bases with no gene match: 11. CDR3 length: 14 residues. This CDR3 is CAANRGRLGETQYF. In nucleotides, the CDR3 is TGTGCCGCGAACAGGGGGCGATTGGGAGAGACCCAGTACTTC.

The CDR3 here is CASRMGQGAVDEQYF. In nucleotides, the CDR3 is TGTGCCAGCAGGATGGGACAGGGGGCTGTCGACGAGCAGTACTTC. The chain uses TRBV6-5 and TRBJ2-7, with 12 bases identical to TRBD1. Germline V lookup: CDR1 MNHEY, CDR2 SVGAGI. The CDR3 contains 15 residues. The V gene end was trimmed by 6 bases and the J gene end by 5 bases; junction bases not matched to a gene: 8.

The chain combines TRBV18 with TRBJ1-1, with 7 bases lining up with TRBD1. The CDR3 covers 18 residues. With 0 bases clipped from V and 0 bases from J, the junction kept 10 bases outside the gene matches. Germline loops: CDR1 KGHSH, CDR2 LQKENI. CDR3 coding DNA: TGTGCCAGCTCACCACCGGCCTTAAGGGGGCTGATGAACACTGAAGCTTTCTTT. Translating it yields CASSPPALRGLMNTEAFF. Full variable domain (rest looked up from reference TRBV18 and TRBJ1-1): NAGVMQNPRHLVRRRGQEARLRCSPMKGHSHVYWYRQLPEEGLKFMVYLQKENIIDESGMPKERFSAEFPKEGPSILRIQQVVRGDSAAYFCASSPPALRGLMNTEAFFGQGTRLTVV.

This sequence joins TRBV18 and TRBJ1-2; possibly TRBD1 for D (6 bases). CDR1 and CDR2 (germline): KGHSH, LQKENI. This CDR3 is built from 15 residues. Trimming pared 2 bases from V and 9 bases from J, leaving 19 bases between. The CDR3 loop reads CASSPADHRAVSYTF. CDR3 DNA: TGTGCCAGCTCACCAGCGGACCACAGGGCGGTGAGCTACACCTTC. Full variable domain (missing parts from reference TRBV18 and TRBJ1-2): NAGVMQNPRHLVRRRGQEARLRCSPMKGHSHVYWYRQLPEEGLKFMVYLQKENIIDESGMPKERFSAEFPKEGPSILRIQQVVRGDSAAYFCASSPADHRAVSYTFGSGTRLTVV.

The CDR3 reads CAWSKAYAGALYEQYF. The DNA for the CDR3 is TGTGCCTGGAGTAAAGCGTATGCAGGGGCCCTCTACGAGCAGTACTTC. The V gene is TRBV30, the J gene TRBJ2-7, with D possibly matching TRBD1 (6 bases). V dropped 2 bases and J dropped 3 bases, with 20 bases sitting between them. The CDR3 covers 16 residues. CDR1 and CDR2 from the germline V gene are GTSNPN and SVGIG (reference sequence).

The genes are TRBV5-1 and TRBJ2-3, with 7 bases aligning to TRBD2. The length of the CDR3 is 17 residues. Germline V lookup: CDR1 SGHRS, CDR2 YFSETQ. The V gene end was trimmed by 1 base and the J gene end by 0 bases; junction bases not matched to a gene: 8. CDR3 loop: CASSLRLAVASTDTQYF. In DNA form, the CDR3 reads TGCGCCAGCAGCTTGCGCCTAGCGGTTGCTAGCACAGATACGCAGTATTTT.

The rearrangement joins TRBV6-1 to TRBJ2-5, with TRBD2 matching over 12 bases. The J call could be wrong; TRBJ2-7 is a better fit for the DNA end. CDR1 is MNHNS, CDR2 SASEGT, per germline. The CDR3 covers 13 residues. The CDR3 nucleotides read TGTGCCACTCGACTAGCGGGAGCCTACGAGCAGTACTTC. Protein sequence: CATRLAGAYEQYF.

Here the CDR3 DNA reads TGCAGCGTTTATGAGTCACTAGCCAAAAACATTCAGTACTTC. This sequence encodes CSVYESLAKNIQYF. This chain links TRBV29-1 with TRBJ2-4; D remains unclear. CDR3 length equals 14 residues. V was pared by 5 bases and J by 0 bases, with 11 bases between. Germline V gene data show CDR1 as SQVTM and CDR2 as ANQGSEA.

This CDR3 is CASSTGTGRNQPQHF. Here the CDR3 DNA reads TGTGCCAGCAGCACGGGGACAGGGAGAAATCAGCCCCAGCATTTT. The chain has TRBV9 and TRBJ1-5, with 9 bases fitting TRBD1. Germline V gene lookup returns CDR1 SGDLS and CDR2 YYNGEE. CDR3 length: 15 amino acids. V shed 4 bases, J shed 4 bases, and the junction held 6 bases outside the gene matches.

The rearrangement joins TRBV6-1 to TRBJ1-2; possibly TRBD1 for D (6 bases). Germline V lookup: CDR1 MNHNS, CDR2 SASEGT. The CDR3 runs to 13 residues. V was cut by 4 bases and J by 4 bases, with 10 bases left in between. CDR3 nucleotides: TGTGCCAGCAGTGTTTCGGACAGCTATGGCTACACCTTC. Translation gives CASSVSDSYGYTF.

V gene TRBV7-2 combines with J gene TRBJ2-1, with 10 bases lining up with TRBD2. Germline-derived CDR1 and CDR2 are SGHTA and FQGNSA. This CDR3 has 16 residues. The trim removed 1 base at V and 6 bases at J, leaving 6 bases unmatched. DNA of the CDR3: TGTGCCAGCAGCTTAGGGGCTAGCGGGAGTGTCAATGAGCAGTTCTTC. It codes for CASSLGASGSVNEQFF.

The rearrangement links TRBV4-3 to TRBJ2-7; 10 bases are shared with TRBD2. Germline-derived CDR1 and CDR2 are LGHNA and YSLEER. This CDR3 is built from 17 residues. Trimming removed 0 bases from V and 0 bases from J; junction bases left unmatched: 5. The CDR3 reads CASSQDRTSGNSYEQYF. CDR3 nucleotide sequence: TGCGCCAGCAGCCAAGATAGAACTAGCGGGAACTCCTACGAGCAGTACTTC.

The chain links TRBV2 to TRBJ1-5; a weak D match, TRBD1 (6 bases). The CDR3 extends over 14 amino acids. The V end was cut by 5 bases, the J end by 10 bases, with 18 bases between. Germline lookup yields CDR1 SNHLY and CDR2 FYNNEI. For the CDR3, the DNA is TGTGCCAGCAGTCTTCAGGGGTCCCCCGATCCCCAGCATTTT. The encoded protein is CASSLQGSPDPQHF. The variable domain in full, with the rest retrieved from reference TRBV2 and TRBJ1-5, is EPEVTQTPSHQVTQMGQEVILRCVPISNHLYFYWYRQILGQKVEFLVSFYNNEISEKSEIFDDQFSVERPDGSNFTLKIRSTKLEDSAMYFCASSLQGSPDPQHFGDGTRLSIL.

The rearrangement links TRBV7-8 to TRBJ2-7, with 7 positions matching TRBD2. The V gene end was trimmed by 5 bases and the J gene end by 3 bases; junction bases not matched to a gene: 4. The germline V gene encodes CDR1 SGHVS and CDR2 FQNEAQ. This CDR3 region has 13 residues. The CDR3 is CASSPGLGYEQYF. The CDR3 region has the DNA TGTGCCAGCAGCCCAGGACTAGGCTACGAGCAGTACTTC.

This chain joins TRBV27 and TRBJ1-5; possibly TRBD1 for D (5 bases). The V gene's germline CDR1 is MNHEY and CDR2 SMNVEV (reference sequence). CDR3 size: 13 residues. V dropped 5 bases and J dropped 3 bases, with 8 bases sitting between them. CDR3 DNA sequence: TGTGCCAGCAGTGAACAGGACAATCAGCCCCAGCATTTT. This encodes CASSEQDNQPQHF.

This chain connects TRBV7-8 to TRBJ1-2, with D possibly TRBD1 on 5 matching bases. V was pared by 3 bases and J by 8 bases, with 13 bases between. CDR3 length equals 13 residues. CDR1 is SGHVS and CDR2 is FQNEAQ in the germline V gene. The CDR3 DNA reads TGTGCCAGCAGCTTCAGACAGTCTAACGGCTACACCTTC. Amino acids: CASSFRQSNGYTF.

This chain uses TRBV7-9 with TRBJ1-3; D is possibly TRBD1 (5 bases). V lost 5 bases, J lost 2 bases, and 16 bases lay in between. The germline V gene has CDR1 SEHNR and CDR2 FQNEAQ (reference sequence). CDR3 length equals 16 residues. The CDR3 loop is CASSPPGGLTGNTIYF. In DNA, the CDR3 is TGTGCCAGCAGCCCCCCGGGGGGATTGACTGGAAACACCATATATTTT.

This chain uses TRBV18 with TRBJ1-2; maybe TRBD1 (5 bases). Germline CDR1 reads KGHSH; CDR2 reads LQKENI. The CDR3 spans 14 residues. Deletions cut 5 bases from V and 4 bases from J, with 14 bases between. DNA for the CDR3: TGTGCCAGCTCAGGGGCCAGCCAGGGCTATGGCTACACCTTC. Translated, it gives CASSGASQGYGYTF.